This TCR beta chain came from a study of post-analysis software for immune sequencing data. cDNA libraries of TCR beta carried unique molecular identifiers. T cells numbering roughly 1 to 11 million yielded cDNA molecules that totaled about 500,000. TCRdb recomputed calls from the PCR reads with MiXCR, one row per CDR3 protein. Of hundreds of thousands of distinct CDR3 sequences in the sample, 59% are singletons; the top ten hold over 9%. The receptor's source is a girl aged 2-10 years with multiple sclerosis. Sequences were obtained from blood.

The CDR3 protein is CASSHGTSSTSEQFF. Here the CDR3 DNA reads TGTGCCAGCAGCCACGGGACTAGCTCCACCAGTGAGCAGTTCTTC. The chain couples TRBV7-9 to TRBJ2-1, with 9 positions matching TRBD2. This CDR3 spans 15 amino acids. V was clipped by 5 bases and J by 9 bases; unmatched bases: 11. Germline CDR1 is SEHNR and CDR2 is FQNEAQ (reference sequence).